A selection of T cell receptor beta chains follows, all from one sample in a study of blood T cell repertoires in COVID-19. Profiled with immunoSEQ multiplex PCR; TCRdb holds only in-frame clones, not every one. The sample yields about 52,000 clones, about 81% seen once. The sequenced sample consisted of peripheral blood. These receptors came from a woman at least 80 years old with COVID-19, enrolled during active disease. CDR3s include the opening cysteine and the closing phenylalanine or tryptophan. Fields, in order: J gene, V gene, clone size, D gene, CDR3 length, CDR3 DNA, CDR3 protein. A D gene is named only where the DNA matches it firmly. Clone size is shown for a subset of rows, as once, few, many or a class of expanded clone.

TRBJ2-7	TRBV30	NA	TRBD1	15	TGTGCCTGGACCCACAGGGGCAAACCCCCCTACGAGCAGTACTTC	CAWTHRGKPPYEQYF
TRBJ1-2	TRBV19	once	TRBD1	14	TGTGCCAGTAGTCTCGGACAGGGCATAGGCGGCTACACCTTC	CASSLGQGIGGYTF
TRBJ1-5	TRBV5-6	NA	TRBD1	14	TGTGCCAGCAGCCACAGGGGCGGAGGCCAGCCCCAGCATTTT	CASSHRGGGQPQHF
TRBJ2-1	TRBV7-7	NA	TRBD2	15	TGTGCTAGCAGCTTGGGACTAGCGGGCCCGAATGAGCAGTTCTTC	CASSLGLAGPNEQFF
TRBJ1-1	TRBV7-2	NA	NA	13	TGTGCCAGCAGCTTGGGCACGAACACTGAAGCTTTCTTT	CASSLGTNTEAFF
TRBJ1-2	TRBV30	NA	NA	12	TGTGCCTGGAGTGCCAACAGCTATGGCTACACCTTC	CAWSANSYGYTF
TRBJ2-3	TRBV10-2	NA	TRBD2	18	TGCGCCAGCACCGTCCCTAGGGTAGCGGGAGGCCACACAGATACGCAGTATTTT	CASTVPRVAGGHTDTQYF
TRBJ1-1	TRBV7-2	NA	NA	15	TGTGCCAGCAGCTTGGGCCTCAGGGGAAGCATTGAAGCTTTCTTT	CASSLGLRGSIEAFF
TRBJ2-3	TRBV7-3	NA	TRBD1	14	TGTGCCAGCAGCAGACAGGGAATGACAGATACGCAGTATTTT	CASSRQGMTDTQYF
TRBJ1-1	TRBV6-6	few	NA	15	TGTGCCAGCAGTTACTCGAAACAGGGGAACACTGAAGCTTTCTTT	CASSYSKQGNTEAFF
TRBJ1-6	TRBV2	NA	NA	14	TGTGCCAGCAGTCGTGACCACAGGGACTCACCCCTCCACTTT	CASSRDHRDSPLHF
TRBJ1-2	TRBV6-6	NA	TRBD1	15	TGTGCCAGCAGTTCCTTCGGCAGGGGGCTGTCTGGCTACACCTTC	CASSSFGRGLSGYTF
TRBJ1-6	TRBV19	NA	NA	14	TGTGCCAGTAGTATAGGGGCAGAAAATTCACCCCTCCACTTT	CASSIGAENSPLHF
TRBJ2-5	TRBV7-9	NA	TRBD1	14	TGTGCCAGCAGCTTACCGACAGGGGGAGAGACCCAGTACTTC	CASSLPTGGETQYF
TRBJ2-1	TRBV27	NA	TRBD1	13	TGTGCCAGCACCAGGAACAGGGGCGATGAGCAGTTCTTC	CASTRNRGDEQFF
TRBJ1-2	TRBV30	NA	TRBD1	14	TGTGCCGCTGACAGGGGACAGGGGTTGGGTGGCTACACCTTC	CAADRGQGLGGYTF
TRBJ2-1	TRBV29-1	NA	TRBD2	14	TGCAGCGTTGACCGCGGGAGGGCCTACAATGAGCAGTTCTTC	CSVDRGRAYNEQFF
TRBJ1-1	TRBV10-3	medium-sized	NA	14	TGTGCCATCAGTGAGTCAGGGGCTGTAACTGAAGCTTTCTTT	CAISESGAVTEAFF
TRBJ2-1	TRBV3-1/TRBV3-2	NA	TRBD2	15	TGTGCCAGCAGCCCAAATAGCGGGAGGGCCAATGAGCAGTTCTTC	CASSPNSGRANEQFF
TRBJ1-2	TRBV6-5	NA	NA	12	TGTGCCAGCACCCAAAGGGGTTCTGGCTACACCTTC	CASTQRGSGYTF
TRBJ2-7	TRBV3-1/TRBV3-2	NA	TRBD2	15	TGTGCCAGCAGCCAAGTCAGTAGCGGGCTCTACGAGCAGTACTTC	CASSQVSSGLYEQYF
TRBJ2-1	TRBV2	NA	TRBD2	17	TGTGCCAGCAGTAAGGAGCGAGCGGGAAGGTCCTACAATGAGCAGTTCTTC	CASSKERAGRSYNEQFF
TRBJ2-3	TRBV9	NA	TRBD2	17	TGTGCCAGCAGCGTAGAGCCGGGACTAGCGGGGACAGATACGCAGTATTTT	CASSVEPGLAGTDTQYF
TRBJ2-2	TRBV24-1	NA	NA	14	TGTGCCACCGAGGGACACACGAACACCGGGGAGCTGTTTTTT	CATEGHTNTGELFF
TRBJ2-3	TRBV6-4	NA	NA	15	TGTGCCAGCAGTGACATTAAAAGACCGGCGGGGCCGCAGTATTTT	CASSDIKRPAGPQYF
TRBJ2-7	TRBV9	NA	TRBD2	15	TGTGCCAGCAGCCAAGGGACTAGCGGGAGTTACGAGCAGTACTTC	CASSQGTSGSYEQYF
TRBJ2-7	TRBV11-2	NA	TRBD2	17	TGTGCCAGCAGCTTTTCGACTAGCGGGATTCTGGTGGGCGAGCAGTACTTC	CASSFSTSGILVGEQYF
TRBJ2-7	TRBV6-5	NA	NA	14	TGTGCCAGCAGTTACTCGAATCCGGGCTACGAGCAGTACTTC	CASSYSNPGYEQYF
TRBJ1-1	TRBV4-1	NA	NA	16	TGCGCCAGCACCCCTCGGAGAGGGCTTTGGGGCACTGAAGCTTTCTTT	CASTPRRGLWGTEAFF
TRBJ1-4	TRBV30	NA	NA	15	TGTGCCTGGAGCGGGGGACCGACTCTTAATGAAAAACTGTTTTTT	CAWSGGPTLNEKLFF
TRBJ1-6	TRBV3-1/TRBV3-2	NA	TRBD1	17	TGTGCCAGCAGCCGAAAGACAGGGGATGGGAATAATTCACCCCTCCACTTT	CASSRKTGDGNNSPLHF
TRBJ2-1	TRBV6-1	NA	TRBD1	15	TGTGCCAGCAGTGAGAGGACAGGTGGGGCCAATGAGCAGTTCTTC	CASSERTGGANEQFF
TRBJ1-2	TRBV28	NA	NA	15	TGTGCCAGCAGTCGAACGGCCGGCAGGGGATATGGCTACACCTTC	CASSRTAGRGYGYTF
TRBJ1-1	TRBV20-1	NA	NA	11	TGCATGGGGCGCAGGAACACTGAAGCTTTCTTT	CMGRRNTEAFF
TRBJ2-3	TRBV27	NA	NA	16	TGTGCCAGCAGTCCCCTCGGGTACCCCAGCACAGATACGCAGTATTTT	CASSPLGYPSTDTQYF
TRBJ1-1	TRBV7-9	NA	TRBD1	16	TGTGCCAGCAGCGAAAGACAGGGTATCGGCGGCACTGAAGCTTTCTTT	CASSERQGIGGTEAFF
TRBJ2-7	TRBV19	few	TRBD1	11	TGTGCCAGTAGTACGACAGGGAAGCAGTACTTC	CASSTTGKQYF
TRBJ1-6	TRBV14	once	TRBD1	13	TGTGCCAGCAGCAGAGGGGGCAACTCACCCCTCCACTTT	CASSRGGNSPLHF
TRBJ1-1	TRBV11-2	NA	NA	15	TGTGCCAGCAGCTTGAGCTCTGTATCCAACACTGAAGCTTTCTTT	CASSLSSVSNTEAFF
TRBJ2-5	TRBV6-5	NA	TRBD1	14	TGTGCCAGCAGTTTACAGGGGGGCCCCGAGACCCAGTACTTC	CASSLQGGPETQYF
TRBJ2-1	TRBV3-1/TRBV3-2	NA	TRBD2	15	TGTGCCAGCAGCCAAACTAGCGGGAGTTTAGTTGAGCAGTTCTTC	CASSQTSGSLVEQFF
TRBJ1-3	TRBV7-8	NA	NA	14	TGTGCCAGCAGCCTTCGACAGGACGGAAACACCATATATTTT	CASSLRQDGNTIYF
TRBJ2-2	TRBV5-1	NA	TRBD2	16	TGCGCCAGCAGCCCCGGACTAGCGGGGGGGGCCGGGGAGCTGTTTTTT	CASSPGLAGGAGELFF